The rows below give T cell receptor beta chains drawn from one sample of a study of blood T cell repertoires in COVID-19. Using immunoSEQ multiplex PCR, the repertoire was profiled, and TCRdb retains in-frame clones only, with some absent. Among some 52,000 clones listed, roughly 91% were seen once. Material: peripheral blood. These receptors originate from a human donor in a cohort sampled during active COVID-19. Each CDR3 is given with its conserved first and last residue. The order of the fields is V gene, D gene, J gene, clone size, CDR3 DNA, CDR3 protein. A D gene is named only where the DNA matches it firmly. Expanded clones are given a class, and other clones once, few, many or no size at all.

TRBV28	.	TRBJ2-5	.	TGTGCCAGCAGTTTATGGGCCAAAAAAGAGACCCAGTACTTC	CASSLWAKKETQYF
TRBV6-1	.	TRBJ1-5	few	TGTGCCAGCAGTGAATTCGGAGGGAGCAATCAGCCCCAGCATTTT	CASSEFGGSNQPQHF
TRBV6-1	TRBD2	TRBJ2-4	.	TGTGCCAGCAGTGAGTGGCTAGCGGGAGAGATAGCCAAAAACATTCAGTACTTC	CASSEWLAGEIAKNIQYF
TRBV10-3	.	TRBJ1-3	once	TGTGCCATCAGTGAGTCGCCAGATCTCTCTGGAAACACCATATATTTT	CAISESPDLSGNTIYF
TRBV6-5	.	TRBJ2-7	.	TGTGCCAGCAGCTCAGGGGCCCCGAGCTCCTACGAGCAGTACTTC	CASSSGAPSSYEQYF
TRBV7-2	.	TRBJ2-1	.	TGTGCCAGCAGCCTCGGGAGCTCCTACAATGAGCAGTTCTTC	CASSLGSSYNEQFF
TRBV10-3	.	TRBJ2-2	few	TGTGCCATTATACAGGATAACACCGGGGAGCTGTTTTTT	CAIIQDNTGELFF
TRBV3-1/TRBV3-2	.	TRBJ1-1	.	TGTGCCAGCAGCCAAGAAACAAGGAACACTGAAGCTTTCTTT	CASSQETRNTEAFF
TRBV5-5	TRBD1	TRBJ1-1	.	TGTGCCAGCAGCTTGGCAGGGGGAGCGAACACTGAAGCTTTCTTT	CASSLAGGANTEAFF
TRBV19	TRBD1	TRBJ1-1	.	TGTGCCAGTAGTAAATGGGACAGTAACACTGAAGCTTTCTTT	CASSKWDSNTEAFF
TRBV5-5	TRBD1	TRBJ1-3	.	TGTGCCAGCAGCTTGGGGACAGGGTGGACCATATATTTT	CASSLGTGWTIYF
TRBV5-1	TRBD1	TRBJ1-2	.	TGCGCCAGCAGCGAGACAGGGACCTATGGCTACACCTTC	CASSETGTYGYTF
TRBV15	TRBD1	TRBJ2-3	.	TGTGCCACCAGCAGAAGAACAGGGGCTAGCACAGATACGCAGTATTTT	CATSRRTGASTDTQYF
TRBV5-5	.	TRBJ2-5	.	TGTGCCAGCAGCCGGCGGGCCGAGTACCAAGAGACCCAGTACTTC	CASSRRAEYQETQYF
TRBV24-1	TRBD2	TRBJ2-1	.	TGTGCCACCAGTGATTCTAGCGGGAGGATCAATGAGCAGTTCTTC	CATSDSSGRINEQFF